This TCR beta chain appears in the sequencing data of a study of T-cell reconstitution after alpha-beta-depleted transplantation in children. Notes on the study in general: Reportedly, roughly two months post-transplant, alpha-beta T cells arose from several hundred expanded graft clones. At the one-year point after transplant, T-cell counts and TCRbeta diversity were found to come mostly from T cells that had been newly produced. Surviving thymic progenitors and recipient T cells were the source of high TCRbeta diversity at day 60 in some patients.

TCRbeta library construction was performed incorporating unique molecular identifiers. Each CDR3 protein gets one entry after TCRdb re-called the PCR reads with MiXCR. Here the sample spans 29,000 or so distinct CDR3 sequences, about 5.8% being singletons. Ten or more counts support this clonotype. What it binds is unknown. This TCR came from a male patient younger than 18 who had a stem cell transplant for acute myeloid leukemia, so the T cells may come from the graft donor. Here the sequenced sample was PBMCs, mostly from graft donor cells, taken 180 days after TCRalphabeta/CD19-depleted stem cell transplant.

The CDR3 region is CASSQGEKLFF. The CDR3 DNA reads TGTGCCAGCAGCCAAGGAGAAAAACTGTTTTTT. The V call is TRBV3-1, the J call TRBJ1-4, with D hard to call. Germline CDR1 LGHDT, CDR2 YNNKEL (reference sequence). V gave up 1 base and J gave up 8 bases, with 2 bases separating them. The CDR3 spans 11 residues.